Sequencing of this T cell receptor (beta chain) was carried out in a study of cytomegalovirus exposure and HLA in healthy donors. Germline V gene sequence: CDR1 SNHLY, CDR2 FYNNEI. Deletions cut 2 bases from V and 1 base from J, with 9 bases between. This CDR3 is 14 amino acids long. Data came from immunoSEQ multiplex PCR; TCRdb stores just in-frame clones and leaves some out. The sample has roughly 220,000 clones, about 89% seen once. In regard to this clone: Its antigen remains unknown.

Study-wide points: Cytomegalovirus status, reportedly, was diagnosed with high specificity and sensitivity by the classifier. The study recorded 160 or so TCR beta chains that were cytomegalovirus-associated. TCR sequences were mostly rare, though some public TCRs occurred in many donors. A few chains tied to CMV proved CMV antigen-specific in vitro.

V usage is TRBV2 and J usage is TRBJ2-7; perhaps TRBD1 as D (6 bases). This TCR came from a woman between 18 and 29 years old in good health and CMV-seronegative. Sequenced input: PBMCs. The CDR3 spells CASSERQGSYEQYF. DNA for the CDR3: TGTGCCAGCAGTGAAAGGCAGGGGTCCTACGAGCAGTACTTC. The full variable domain, rest sourced from reference TRBV2 and TRBJ2-7, is EPEVTQTPSHQVTQMGQEVILRCVPISNHLYFYWYRQILGQKVEFLVSFYNNEISEKSEIFDDQFSVERPDGSNFTLKIRSTKLEDSAMYFCASSERQGSYEQYFGPGTRLTVT.